These 16 T cell receptor beta chains were all obtained from the same sample, sequenced in a study of T cell changes during pregnancy in multiple sclerosis. Measured with immunoSEQ multiplex PCR; TCRdb has only the in-frame clones, and not every one. This table has 50,000 or so clones, 92% appearing once. The sequenced sample was peripheral blood, obtained in the third trimester of pregnancy. Receptor source: a female donor with multiple sclerosis, enrolled in a pregnancy study.

V gene TRBV13 combines with J gene TRBJ2-7; 11 bases fit TRBD2. The CDR3 totals 17 residues. V gave up 0 bases and J gave up 3 bases; unmatched junction bases: 7. Germline V gives CDR1 PRHDT, CDR2 FYEKMQ (reference sequence). CDR3 sequence reads: CASSLGVGTSGLYEQYF. CDR3 sequence (DNA): TGTGCCAGCAGCTTAGGCGTCGGGACTAGCGGACTCTACGAGCAGTACTTC.

Of note for this clone: This sample also contains other DNA sequences that code for the same CDR3. CDR3 residues: CASSDSTSGYNEQFF. DNA of the CDR3: TGTGCCAGCAGTGACTCGACTAGCGGGTACAATGAGCAGTTCTTC. V and J are TRBV6-4 and TRBJ2-1, with 10 bases matching TRBD2. The V gene's germline CDR1 is MRHNA and CDR2 SNTAGT. Trimming took 0 bases from V and 4 from J; bases not matched to a gene: 0. This CDR3 has 15 residues.

V is TRBV19 and J is TRBJ1-4; 7 bases are shared with TRBD1. This CDR3 has 14 residues. Trimming at V came to 0 bases and at J to 8 bases, leaving 3 bases not matched to a gene. Germline CDR1 LNHDA, CDR2 SQIVND (reference sequence). CDR3 nucleotides: TGTGCCAGTAGTATAGATTGGGGACAGGAAAAACTGTTTTTT. Translation gives CASSIDWGQEKLFF.

This clone is a singleton in its sample. This chain joins TRBV7-9 and TRBJ2-3; 7 bases fit TRBD1. The germline CDR1 and CDR2 sequences are SEHNR and FQNEAQ (reference sequence). J lost 1 base, V lost 1 base, and 2 bases had no gene match. This CDR3 has 15 amino acids. CDR3 coding DNA: TGTGCCAGCAGCTTAGTAGGACAGGGCACAGATACGCAGTATTTT. Encoded protein: CASSLVGQGTDTQYF.

The chain carries TRBV5-4 and TRBJ2-3, with TRBD1 as a possible D gene (6 bases). The CDR3 totals 14 residues. V lost 3 bases and J 2 bases, leaving 10 bases between the germline ends. Germline CDR1 SGHNT, CDR2 YYREEE (reference sequence). This CDR3 reads CASSWDTFTDTQYF. CDR3 bases: TGTGCCAGCAGCTGGGACACCTTCACAGATACGCAGTATTTT.

The chain combines TRBV5-8 with TRBJ2-1, with TRBD1 matching over 7 bases. There are 15 residues in the CDR3. Trimming at V came to 6 bases and at J to 0 bases, leaving 6 bases not matched to a gene. The V gene's germline CDR1 is SGHTS and CDR2 YDEGEE. CDR3: CASIRDRSSYNEQFF. The CDR3 DNA follows: TGTGCCAGCATCCGGGACAGAAGCTCCTACAATGAGCAGTTCTTC.

The gene calls are TRBV18 and TRBJ2-1; 11 bases fit TRBD2. This CDR3 contains 14 residues. V lost 5 bases and J lost 9; bases outside the gene matches: 6. Germline values: CDR1 KGHSH, CDR2 LQKENI. CDR3 DNA: TGTGCCAGCTCATTTAGCGGGGGGGGCAGTGAGCAGTTCTTC. It translates to CASSFSGGGSEQFF.

The rearrangement uses TRBV7-9 and TRBJ2-7; 9 nucleotides align to TRBD2. The length of the CDR3 is 15 residues. CDR1 SEHNR and CDR2 FQNEAQ come from the germline V gene (reference sequence). The trim removed 5 bases at V and 4 bases at J, leaving 9 bases unmatched. CDR3 region: CASSREASGKYEQYF. The CDR3 bases are TGTGCCAGCAGCCGGGAGGCTAGCGGGAAATACGAGCAGTACTTC.

V and J are TRBV7-9 and TRBJ1-4; a possible D gene is TRBD1 (5 bases). Per the germline V gene, CDR1 is SEHNR and CDR2 is FQNEAQ (reference sequence). V lost 1 base and J lost 7, with 13 bases in between. This CDR3 is 15 amino acids long. The CDR3 is CASSLEGQGGEKLFF. DNA of the CDR3: TGTGCCAGCAGCTTAGAAGGGCAGGGAGGTGAAAAACTGTTTTTT.

This clone was recorded once. In DNA, the CDR3 is TGTGCCAGCAGTCTCAGCGGGAGGGCCCTTTCAGATACGCAGTATTTT. Translation gives CASSLSGRALSDTQYF. This sequence joins TRBV5-8 and TRBJ2-3; TRBD2 aligns across 10 bases. After removal of 5 bases from V and 4 bases from J, the junction contained 10 bases not matched to a gene. CDR3 length equals 16 residues. Germline assignment: CDR1 SGHTS and CDR2 YDEGEE.

This clone was detected many times. Written as DNA, the CDR3 is TGTGCCAGCGGATCCCTAACAACAGGGCATCAGCCCCAGCATTTT. As protein: CASGSLTTGHQPQHF. The V and J genes are TRBV27 and TRBJ1-5; D possibly corresponds to TRBD1 (6 bases). The CDR3 sequence is 15 residues long. The germline V gene has CDR1 MNHEY and CDR2 SMNVEV (reference sequence). Trimming shortened V by 8 bases and J by 5 bases, and 19 bases separated the two germline ends.

This rearrangement joins TRBV25-1 to TRBJ2-3; no clear D gene. CDR3 length equals 14 residues. V lost 0 bases to trimming and J lost 2 bases, with 6 bases between them. Germline CDR1 and CDR2: MGHDK and SYGVNS. The CDR3 nucleotides are TGTGCCAGCAGTGAATATCAGGTCACAGATACGCAGTATTTT. This sequence encodes CASSEYQVTDTQYF.

The V and J genes are TRBV9 and TRBJ2-5; 8 bases line up with TRBD1. CDR1 SGDLS and CDR2 YYNGEE come from the germline V gene. The CDR3 covers 15 residues. Trimming took 3 bases from V and 4 from J; bases not matched to a gene: 8. In DNA form, the CDR3 reads TGTGCCAGCAGCGCGAGACAGGGGAGAAGAGAGACCCAGTACTTC. Its protein is CASSARQGRRETQYF.

This clone appeared once. V usage is TRBV4-3 and J usage is TRBJ2-1; 10 nucleotides match TRBD2. Germline CDR1 reads LGHNA; CDR2 reads YSLEER. CDR3 length: 16 residues. V dropped 0 bases and J dropped 3; count of bases not matched to a gene: 2. The CDR3 here is CASSQELAGFYNEQFF. CDR3 coding DNA: TGCGCCAGCAGCCAAGAACTAGCGGGATTCTACAATGAGCAGTTCTTC.

The chain carries TRBV18 and TRBJ1-4; weak D call: TRBD1 (6 bases). The length of the CDR3 is 16 residues. Germline CDR1 is KGHSH and CDR2 is LQKENI. V dropped 2 bases and J dropped 6 bases, with 16 bases sitting between them. This chain's CDR3 is CASSPSGTSEYEKLFF. In DNA, the CDR3 is TGTGCCAGCTCACCAAGCGGGACAAGCGAGTATGAAAAACTGTTTTTT.

J is TRBJ2-6 and V is TRBV19, with D uncertain. This CDR3 spans 16 amino acids. V was shortened by 5 bases and J by 1 base, with 12 bases between the two germline ends. From germline, CDR1 is LNHDA and CDR2 SQIVND (reference sequence). The CDR3 reads CASSSPGGSGANVLTF. The CDR3 DNA sequence: TGTGCCAGTAGTTCTCCGGGTGGGTCTGGGGCCAACGTCCTGACTTTC.